The present T cell receptor (beta chain) was sequenced within a study of blood T cell repertoires in COVID-19. The CDR3 sequence is 19 residues long. Trimming pared 0 bases from V and 0 bases from J, leaving 18 bases between. Germline V gives CDR1 LNHNV, CDR2 YYDKDF (reference sequence). This table comes from immunoSEQ multiplex PCR, and its TCRdb copy is limited to in-frame clones, with some not included. The table includes roughly 250,000 clones, roughly nine tenths detected once. Cohorts were assigned according to the clinical history that participants reported. The sequenced material came from PBMCs or T cells enriched from blood (not recorded which). This TCR derives from a woman aged 25-40 years with acute COVID-19. The J gene is TRBJ1-5, the V gene TRBV15; tentative D call: TRBD1 (5 bases). As DNA, the CDR3 is TGTGCCACCAGCAGAGATCCGTCCAGGGTTAGGTATAGCAATCAGCCCCAGCATTTT. Translating gives CATSRDPSRVRYSNQPQHF.